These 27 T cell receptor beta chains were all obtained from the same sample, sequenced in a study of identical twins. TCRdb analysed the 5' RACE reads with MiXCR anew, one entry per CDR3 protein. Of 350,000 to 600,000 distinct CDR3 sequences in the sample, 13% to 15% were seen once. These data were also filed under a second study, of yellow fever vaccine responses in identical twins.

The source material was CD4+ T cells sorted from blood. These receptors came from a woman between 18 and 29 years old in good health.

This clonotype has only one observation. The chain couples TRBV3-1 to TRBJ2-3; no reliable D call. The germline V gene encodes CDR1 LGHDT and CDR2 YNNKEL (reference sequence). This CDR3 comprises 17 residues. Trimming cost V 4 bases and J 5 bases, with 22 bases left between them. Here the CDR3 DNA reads TGTGCCAGCAGCCCCTCCCTAGTAGTAAACTCCGTAGATACGCAGTATTTT. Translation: CASSPSLVVNSVDTQYF.

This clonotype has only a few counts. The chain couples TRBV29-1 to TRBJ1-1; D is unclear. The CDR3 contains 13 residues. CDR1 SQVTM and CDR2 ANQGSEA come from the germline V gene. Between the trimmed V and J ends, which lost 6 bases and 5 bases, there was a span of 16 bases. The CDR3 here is CSVSYLTYTEAFF. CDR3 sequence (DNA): TGCAGCGTCTCCTATCTCACATATACTGAAGCTTTCTTT. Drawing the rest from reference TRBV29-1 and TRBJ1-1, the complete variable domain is SAVISQKPSRDICQRGTSLTIQCQVDSQVTMMFWYRQQPGQSLTLIATANQGSEATYESGFVIDKFPISRPNLTFSTLTVSNMSPEDSSIYLCSVSYLTYTEAFFGQGTRLTVV.

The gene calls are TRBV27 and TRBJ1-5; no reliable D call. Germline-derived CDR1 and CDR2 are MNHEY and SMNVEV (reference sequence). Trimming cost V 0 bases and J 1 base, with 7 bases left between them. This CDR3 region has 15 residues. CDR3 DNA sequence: TGTGCCAGCAGTTTATCGATAGGCAGCAATCAGCCCCAGCATTTT. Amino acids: CASSLSIGSNQPQHF.

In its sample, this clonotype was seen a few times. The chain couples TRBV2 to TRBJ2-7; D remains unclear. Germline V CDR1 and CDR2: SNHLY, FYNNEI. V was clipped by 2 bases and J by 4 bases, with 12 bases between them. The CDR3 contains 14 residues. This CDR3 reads CASSERVYSYEQYF. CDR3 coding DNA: TGTGCCAGCAGTGAAAGGGTTTACTCGTACGAGCAGTACTTC.

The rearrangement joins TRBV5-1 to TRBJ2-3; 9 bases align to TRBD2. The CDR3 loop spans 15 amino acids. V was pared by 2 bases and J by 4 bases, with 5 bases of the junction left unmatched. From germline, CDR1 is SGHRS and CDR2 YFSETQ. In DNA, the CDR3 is TGCGCCAGCAGCTTAGCGGGAGGAACGGCAGATACGCAGTATTTT. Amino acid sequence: CASSLAGGTADTQYF.

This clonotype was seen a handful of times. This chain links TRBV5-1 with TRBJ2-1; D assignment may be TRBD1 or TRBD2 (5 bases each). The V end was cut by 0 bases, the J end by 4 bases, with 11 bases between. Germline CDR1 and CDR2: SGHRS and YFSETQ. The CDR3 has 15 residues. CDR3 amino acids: CASSLVREGYNEQFF. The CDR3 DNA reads TGCGCCAGCAGCTTGGTCCGTGAGGGGTACAATGAGCAGTTCTTC.

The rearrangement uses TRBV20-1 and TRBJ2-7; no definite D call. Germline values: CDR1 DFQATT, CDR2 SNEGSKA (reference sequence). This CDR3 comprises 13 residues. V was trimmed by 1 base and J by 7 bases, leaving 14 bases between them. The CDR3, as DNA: TGCAGTGCTAGAGCCCCGGGTCTGGGGGAGCAGTACTTC. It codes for CSARAPGLGEQYF.

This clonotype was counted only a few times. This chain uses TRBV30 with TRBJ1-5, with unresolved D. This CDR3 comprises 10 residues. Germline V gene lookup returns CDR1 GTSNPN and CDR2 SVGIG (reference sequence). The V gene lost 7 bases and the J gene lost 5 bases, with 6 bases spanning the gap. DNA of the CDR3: TGTGCCTTCGTCGATCAGCCCCAGCATTTT. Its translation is CAFVDQPQHF.

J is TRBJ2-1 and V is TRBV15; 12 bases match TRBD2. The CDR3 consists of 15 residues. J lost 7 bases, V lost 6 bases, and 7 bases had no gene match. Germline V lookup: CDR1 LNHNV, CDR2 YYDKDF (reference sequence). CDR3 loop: CATRLAGGPKNEQFF. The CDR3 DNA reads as TGTGCCACCAGGCTAGCGGGAGGGCCTAAGAATGAGCAGTTCTTC.

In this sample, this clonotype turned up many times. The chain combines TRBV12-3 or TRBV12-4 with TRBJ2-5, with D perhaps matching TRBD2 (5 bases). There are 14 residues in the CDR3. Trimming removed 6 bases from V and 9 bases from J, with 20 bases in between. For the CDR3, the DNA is TGTGCCAGCAGGCCTAATGCGGGCTCGGAGGCCCAGTACTTC. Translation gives CASRPNAGSEAQYF.

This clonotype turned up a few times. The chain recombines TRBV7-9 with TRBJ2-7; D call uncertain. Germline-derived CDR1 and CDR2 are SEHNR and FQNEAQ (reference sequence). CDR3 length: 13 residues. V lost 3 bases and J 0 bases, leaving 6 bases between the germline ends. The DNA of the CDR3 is TGTGCCAGCAGCTTCGAAAACTCCTACGAGCAGTACTTC. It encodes CASSFENSYEQYF.

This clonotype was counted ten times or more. The CDR3 protein is CSAGLPGLGSDTQYF. CDR3 in DNA: TGCAGTGCTGGCCTTCCGGGACTAGGGTCAGATACGCAGTATTTT. The chain employs TRBV20-1 and TRBJ2-3; 8 bases are a match to TRBD2. J was trimmed by 4 bases and V by 5 bases; bases with no gene match: 11. This CDR3 spans 15 amino acids. The germline V gene encodes CDR1 DFQATT and CDR2 SNEGSKA (reference sequence).

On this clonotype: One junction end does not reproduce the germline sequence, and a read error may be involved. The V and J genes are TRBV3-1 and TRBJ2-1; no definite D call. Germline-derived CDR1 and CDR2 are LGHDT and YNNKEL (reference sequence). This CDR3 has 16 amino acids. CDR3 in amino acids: CACSQLRRTTAHEQFF. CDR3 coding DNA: TGTGCCTGCAGCCAACTACGCCGGACGACGGCCCATGAGCAGTTCTTC.

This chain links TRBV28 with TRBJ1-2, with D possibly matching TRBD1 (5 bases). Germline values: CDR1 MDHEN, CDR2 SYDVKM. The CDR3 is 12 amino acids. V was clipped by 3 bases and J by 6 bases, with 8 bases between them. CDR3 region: CASSLRGDGYTF. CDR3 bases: TGTGCCAGCAGTTTGAGAGGGGATGGCTACACCTTC.

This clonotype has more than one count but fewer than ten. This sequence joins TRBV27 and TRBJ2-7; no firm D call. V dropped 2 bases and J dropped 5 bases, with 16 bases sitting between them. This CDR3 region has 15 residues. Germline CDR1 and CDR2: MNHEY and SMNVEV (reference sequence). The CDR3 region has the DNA TGTGCCAGCAGTTTAAGTGAGACTGAGGAGCACGAGCAGTACTTC. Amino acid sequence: CASSLSETEEHEQYF.

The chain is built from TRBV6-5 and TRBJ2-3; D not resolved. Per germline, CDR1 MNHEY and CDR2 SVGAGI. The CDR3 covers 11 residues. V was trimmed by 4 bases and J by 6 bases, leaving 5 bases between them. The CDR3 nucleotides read TGTGCCAGCAGTTCTGTGGATACGCAGTATTTT. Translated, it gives CASSSVDTQYF.

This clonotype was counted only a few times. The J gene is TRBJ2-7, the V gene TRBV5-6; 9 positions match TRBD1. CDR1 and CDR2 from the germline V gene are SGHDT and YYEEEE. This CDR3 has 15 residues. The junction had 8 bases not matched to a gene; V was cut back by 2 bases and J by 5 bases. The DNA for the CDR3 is TGTGCCAGCAGCTTTCCCGGGACAGGGACTCACGAGCAGTACTTC. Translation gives CASSFPGTGTHEQYF.

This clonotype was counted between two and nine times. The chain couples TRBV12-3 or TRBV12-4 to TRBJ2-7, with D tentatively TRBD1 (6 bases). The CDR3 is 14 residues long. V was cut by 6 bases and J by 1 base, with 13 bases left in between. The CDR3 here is CASSPVRGSYEQYF. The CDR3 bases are TGTGCCAGCAGCCCCGTCAGGGGTTCCTACGAGCAGTACTTC.

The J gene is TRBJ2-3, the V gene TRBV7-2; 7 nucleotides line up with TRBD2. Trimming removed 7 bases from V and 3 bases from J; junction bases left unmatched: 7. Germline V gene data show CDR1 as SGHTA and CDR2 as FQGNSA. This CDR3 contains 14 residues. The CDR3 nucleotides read TGTGCCAGCACCCAGGGACTACCAACAGATACGCAGTATTTT. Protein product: CASTQGLPTDTQYF.

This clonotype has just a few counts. Written as DNA, the CDR3 is TGTGCCAGCTCACCCCGCGAGAGGTCCTACGAGCAGTACTTC. This encodes CASSPRERSYEQYF. This chain connects TRBV18 to TRBJ2-7; D call uncertain. V gave up 3 bases and J gave up 1 base, with 10 bases separating them. The CDR3 runs to 14 residues. Germline V gene sequence: CDR1 KGHSH, CDR2 LQKENI.

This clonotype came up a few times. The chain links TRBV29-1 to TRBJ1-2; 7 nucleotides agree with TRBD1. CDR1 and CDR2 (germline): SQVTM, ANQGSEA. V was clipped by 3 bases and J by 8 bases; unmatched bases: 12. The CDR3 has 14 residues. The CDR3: CSVERGQFSNGYTF. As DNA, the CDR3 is TGCAGCGTTGAGCGGGGACAGTTTTCGAACGGCTACACCTTC.

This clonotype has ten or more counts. CDR3 protein: CASSSSSGSFVNEQFF. The DNA for the CDR3 is TGTGCCAGCAGTTCATCGAGCGGGAGTTTTGTAAATGAGCAGTTCTTC. V and J are TRBV12-3 or TRBV12-4 and TRBJ2-1; 8 nucleotides match TRBD2. J was trimmed by 7 bases and V by 4 bases; bases with no gene match: 12. The CDR3 spans 16 residues.

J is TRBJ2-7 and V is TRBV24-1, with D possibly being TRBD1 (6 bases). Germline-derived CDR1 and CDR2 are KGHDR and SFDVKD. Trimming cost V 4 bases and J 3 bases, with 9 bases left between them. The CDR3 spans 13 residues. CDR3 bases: TGTGCCACCAGTGACGGGACATACTACGAGCAGTACTTC. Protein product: CATSDGTYYEQYF.

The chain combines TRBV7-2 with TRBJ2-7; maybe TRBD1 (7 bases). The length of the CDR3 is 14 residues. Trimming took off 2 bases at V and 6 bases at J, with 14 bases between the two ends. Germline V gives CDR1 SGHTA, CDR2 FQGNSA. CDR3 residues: CASSLSSGDSEQYF. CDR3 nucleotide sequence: TGTGCCAGCAGCTTAAGTTCGGGGGACAGCGAGCAGTACTTC. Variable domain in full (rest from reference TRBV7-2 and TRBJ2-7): GAGVSQSPSNKVTEKGKDVELRCDPISGHTALYWYRQSLGQGLEFLIYFQGNSAPDKSGLPSDRFSAERTGGSVSTLTIQRTQQEDSAVYLCASSLSSGDSEQYFGPGTRLTVT.

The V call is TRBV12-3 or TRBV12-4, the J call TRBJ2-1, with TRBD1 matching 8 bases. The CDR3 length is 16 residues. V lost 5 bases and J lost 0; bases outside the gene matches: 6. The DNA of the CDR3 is TGTGCCAGCAGTCCAGGGGACAGGAGCTCCTACAATGAGCAGTTCTTC. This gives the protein CASSPGDRSSYNEQFF.

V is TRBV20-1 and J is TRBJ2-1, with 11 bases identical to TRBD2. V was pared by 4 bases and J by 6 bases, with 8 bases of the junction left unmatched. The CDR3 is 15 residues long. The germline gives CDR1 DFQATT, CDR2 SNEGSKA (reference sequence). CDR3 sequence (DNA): TGCAGTGCTACCATAGCGGGAGGGCCTGCCAATGAGCAGTTCTTC. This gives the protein CSATIAGGPANEQFF.

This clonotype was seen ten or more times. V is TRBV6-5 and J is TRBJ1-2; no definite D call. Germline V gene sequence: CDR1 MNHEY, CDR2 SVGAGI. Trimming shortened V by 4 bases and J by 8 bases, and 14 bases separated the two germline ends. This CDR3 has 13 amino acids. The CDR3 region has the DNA TGTGCCAGCAGTTCTCTAGTAACGGGCGGCTACACCTTC. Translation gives CASSSLVTGGYTF.